The subject of this entry is one TCR beta chain. 13 Jbeta primers and 60 Vbeta primers were used for the PCR. Measured with immunoSEQ multiplex PCR; TCRdb has only the in-frame clones, and not every one. In the table there are about 150,000 clones, roughly 72% of which are singletons. The data were taken from a study of cytomegalovirus exposure and HLA in healthy donors. Material: PBMCs. The receptor was derived from a man in his forties in good health and CMV-seronegative.

The CDR3: CASSLASSNQPQHF. The CDR3 DNA is TGTGCCAGCAGCTTAGCGTCCTCCAATCAGCCCCAGCATTTT. The chain couples TRBV7-9 to TRBJ1-5; no clear D gene. Germline CDR1 SEHNR, CDR2 FQNEAQ (reference sequence). V was pared by 0 bases and J by 3 bases, with 6 bases between. The CDR3 is 14 amino acids.